This T cell receptor (beta chain) was identified in a study of blood T cell repertoires in COVID-19. Overall study context: Acute and convalescent COVID-19 samples came from the United States, Italy and Spain.

The protocol was immunoSEQ multiplex PCR, while the TCRdb copy is restricted to in-frame clones and leaves out a portion. The table has 270,000 or so clones, more than 80% seen once. This clone was seen only a few times. The sequence was obtained from a woman in her twenties or thirties with acute COVID-19. The sequenced sample was PBMCs or T cells enriched from blood (not recorded which).

This CDR3 reads CASSPGTSWETQYF. CDR3 nucleotide sequence: TGTGCCAGCAGCCCAGGTACCAGTTGGGAGACCCAGTACTTC. The V gene is TRBV3-1 (or the pseudogene TRBV3-2), the J gene TRBJ2-5; D is ambiguous. The CDR3 is 14 residues long. Germline V gene sequence: CDR1 LGHDT, CDR2 YNNKEL (reference sequence). The germline V and J ends were trimmed by 4 bases and 5 bases, with 14 bases remaining between them.